This passage covers 23 T cell receptor beta chains from one sample sequenced in a study of cytomegalovirus exposure and HLA in healthy donors. PCR amplification relied on 60 Vbeta primers (plus 13 Jbeta primers). The repertoire was sequenced with immunoSEQ multiplex PCR; TCRdb's copy has only in-frame clones and lacks some. The sample comprises approximately 100,000 clones, 65% to 85% of which are singletons, and roughly 2% rests with the top ten. Sequenced: PBMCs. These receptors originate from a woman aged 40 to 55 in good health and CMV-seronegative.

The chain has TRBV7-9 and TRBJ2-7, with D possibly TRBD2 on 5 matching bases. This CDR3 region has 16 residues. Germline CDR1 is SEHNR and CDR2 is FQNEAQ (reference sequence). Trimming took off 5 bases at V and 3 bases at J, with 20 bases between the two ends. This chain's CDR3 is CASSEGLYGGLYEQYF. CDR3 DNA: TGTGCCAGCAGCGAAGGGCTCTACGGCGGGCTCTACGAGCAGTACTTC.

The chain carries TRBV30 and TRBJ2-6; 7 bases map to TRBD2. CDR3 size: 15 residues. V was clipped by 0 bases and J by 4 bases; unmatched bases: 3. Germline-derived CDR1 and CDR2 are GTSNPN and SVGIG (reference sequence). The CDR3 DNA reads as TGTGCCTGGAGTGTAGGAGCGGGAGGGGCCAACGTCCTGACTTTC. Translated, it gives CAWSVGAGGANVLTF. Filled out from reference TRBV30 and TRBJ2-6, the complete variable domain reads SQTIHQWPATLVQPVGSPLSLECTVEGTSNPNLYWYRQAAGRGLQLLFYSVGIGQISSEVPQNLSASRPQDRQFILSSKKLLLSDSGFYLCAWSVGAGGANVLTFGAGSRLTVL.

The V and J genes are TRBV25-1 and TRBJ1-4; D unclear. Germline V gene sequence: CDR1 MGHDK, CDR2 SYGVNS. Trimming stripped 6 bases from V and 3 bases from J, with 14 bases between. The CDR3 sequence is 15 residues long. CDR3 region: CASRGPRDPNEKLFF. The CDR3 bases are TGTGCCAGCAGGGGCCCCCGTGATCCTAATGAAAAACTGTTTTTT.

CDR3 sequence: CASSLRDRVEAFF. In DNA, the CDR3 is TGTGCCAGCAGCTTACGGGACAGGGTTGAAGCTTTCTTT. The rearrangement links TRBV11-1 to TRBJ1-1, with 9 bases fitting TRBD1. This CDR3 comprises 13 residues. The ends lost 2 bases at V and 7 bases at J; junction bases unmatched: 2. CDR1 is SGHAT and CDR2 is FQDESV in the germline V gene (reference sequence).

A word on this clone: Relative to the germline gene, one junction end is altered; a read error may explain this. The V call is TRBV18, the J call TRBJ1-2; 12 bases map to TRBD1. This CDR3 region has 12 residues. Germline V gene data show CDR1 as KGHSH and CDR2 as LQKENI. CDR3 loop: CASSAGTGGFTF. The CDR3 DNA is TGTGCCAGCTCAGCCGGGACAGGGGGCTTCACCTTC.

The chain joins TRBV30 to TRBJ2-3; D gene ambiguous. The CDR3 extends over 12 amino acids. Germline V gene sequence: CDR1 GTSNPN, CDR2 SVGIG (reference sequence). Trimming removed 0 bases at V and 4 bases at J, with 5 bases between. CDR3: CAWSVAPDTQYF. Here the CDR3 DNA reads TGTGCCTGGAGTGTAGCCCCAGATACGCAGTATTTT.

This clone was detected a few times. The chain is built from TRBV4-1 and TRBJ2-2, with D possibly being TRBD1 (5 bases). Per germline, CDR1 MGHRA and CDR2 YSYEKL. CDR3 length equals 16 residues. The V gene lost 1 base and the J gene lost 6 bases, with 15 bases spanning the gap. The CDR3, as DNA: TGCGCCAGCAGCCAAGCCAGGGTGCGTGGGTCCGGGGAGCTGTTTTTT. It translates to CASSQARVRGSGELFF.

This clone was seen a few times. The CDR3 protein is CASSNPGRASFF. CDR3 DNA: TGTGCCAGCAGTAACCCAGGCAGGGCGTCTTTCTTT. The V gene is TRBV5-5, the J gene TRBJ1-1; D possibly corresponds to TRBD1 (5 bases). V lost 5 bases and J lost 12, with 17 bases in between. The CDR3 runs 12 residues. From germline, CDR1 is SGHKS and CDR2 YYEKEE (reference sequence).

J is TRBJ2-1 and V is TRBV6-1; D not certain. V shed 5 bases and J shed 4 bases, with 6 bases lying between them. Germline values: CDR1 MNHNS, CDR2 SASEGT. The CDR3 runs to 12 residues. The CDR3: CASSSQYNEQFF. CDR3 DNA: TGTGCCAGCAGTTCCCAGTACAATGAGCAGTTCTTC.

This chain joins TRBV30 and TRBJ1-1; no definite D call. This CDR3 has 12 residues. CDR1 is GTSNPN, CDR2 SVGIG, per germline (reference sequence). Trimming left V 3 bases short and J 3 bases short, with 8 bases between. The CDR3 reads CAWRVGYTEAFF. The CDR3 DNA reads TGTGCCTGGAGGGTCGGGTACACTGAAGCTTTCTTT.

The chain carries TRBV7-2 and TRBJ2-3; 10 bases line up with TRBD2. Trimming took 5 bases from V and 0 from J; bases not matched to a gene: 2. This CDR3 comprises 15 residues. In germline, CDR1 is SGHTA, CDR2 FQGNSA. CDR3 in DNA: TGTGCCAGCAGCACACTAGCGGGGAGCACAGATACGCAGTATTTT. Residues: CASSTLAGSTDTQYF.

CDR3 DNA: TGCGCCAGCAGCTTGGGGGCAGGGAACGAGCAGTACTTC. This translates into CASSLGAGNEQYF. This chain joins TRBV5-1 and TRBJ2-7, with a weak D call TRBD1 (5 bases). Germline V gene sequence: CDR1 SGHRS, CDR2 YFSETQ. The CDR3 loop spans 13 amino acids. V lost 0 bases, J lost 5 bases, and 9 bases lay in between.

J is TRBJ2-5 and V is TRBV18, with TRBD2 identical over 12 bases. With the DNA end fitting TRBJ2-7 better, the J assignment may be wrong. Per the germline V gene, CDR1 is KGHSH and CDR2 is LQKENI. CDR3 length: 16 residues. CDR3 sequence (DNA): TGTGCCAGCTCACCGGTACTAGCGGGGGGAGCCTACGAGCAGTACTTC. This translates into CASSPVLAGGAYEQYF.

The chain combines TRBV25-1 with TRBJ2-7, with D perhaps matching TRBD2 (7 bases). Germline CDR1 MGHDK, CDR2 SYGVNS. Trimming left V 3 bases short and J 0 bases short, with 18 bases between. The CDR3 has 17 amino acids. As DNA, the CDR3 is TGTGCCAGCAGTGATAGCCTCGGGGGGCCCACCTCCTACGAGCAGTACTTC. Its protein is CASSDSLGGPTSYEQYF.

This clone was detected only once. V usage is TRBV11-2 and J usage is TRBJ2-1; perhaps TRBD1 as D (6 bases). This CDR3 contains 15 residues. The germline CDR1 and CDR2 sequences are SGHAT and FQNNGV. V lost 2 bases, J lost 3 bases, and 11 bases lay in between. The CDR3 loop is CASSLIGQIYNEQFF. CDR3 coding DNA: TGTGCCAGCAGCTTAATAGGACAGATCTACAATGAGCAGTTCTTC.

V and J are TRBV4-2 and TRBJ1-4, with D maybe TRBD1 (5 bases). In germline, CDR1 is LGHNA, CDR2 YNFKEQ. The CDR3 length is 16 residues. The V end was cut by 0 bases, the J end by 0 bases, with 8 bases between. In DNA form, the CDR3 reads TGTGCCAGCAGCCAAGAACCCAGGGCAACTAATGAAAAACTGTTTTTT. This translates into CASSQEPRATNEKLFF.

The J gene is TRBJ1-2, the V gene TRBV28; maybe TRBD1 (6 bases). The CDR3 consists of 14 residues. Between the trimmed V and J ends, which lost 6 bases and 8 bases, there was a span of 19 bases. Looked up from germline, CDR1 is MDHEN and CDR2 is SYDVKM. As DNA, the CDR3 is TGTGCCAGCAGACCCCAACAGGGCGGAGGCGGCTACACCTTC. It is translated as CASRPQQGGGGYTF.

In this sample, this clone turned up once. CDR3 DNA: TGTGCCAGCAGCTTGCCGAGGGAAACTTACGAGCAGTACTTC. Amino acid sequence: CASSLPRETYEQYF. V gene TRBV7-9 combines with J gene TRBJ2-7, with a possible D match to TRBD2 (5 bases). Germline V lookup: CDR1 SEHNR, CDR2 FQNEAQ (reference sequence). V lost 3 bases, J lost 4 bases, and 13 bases lay in between. The CDR3 has 14 amino acids.

The chain joins TRBV7-3 to TRBJ2-2; D is undetermined. This CDR3 region has 14 residues. Per germline, CDR1 SGHTA and CDR2 FQGTGA. V was trimmed by 6 bases and J by 2 bases, leaving 10 bases between them. CDR3 region: CASRSGGNTGELFF. CDR3 nucleotide sequence: TGTGCCAGCAGATCCGGCGGAAACACCGGGGAGCTGTTTTTT.

The V and J genes are TRBV28 and TRBJ2-5, with TRBD2 identical over 7 bases. In germline, CDR1 is MDHEN, CDR2 SYDVKM. The CDR3 extends over 13 amino acids. DNA of the CDR3: TGTGCTACGGGGAGGGGTAGCGCAGAGACCCAGTACTTC. This codes for CATGRGSAETQYF.

The gene calls are TRBV4-3 and TRBJ1-1; weak D call: TRBD1 (6 bases). This CDR3 contains 17 residues. V lost 0 bases and J lost 0, with 14 bases in between. Looked up from germline, CDR1 is LGHNA and CDR2 is YSLEER. This CDR3 reads CASSQDGAGALNTEAFF. CDR3 coding DNA: TGCGCCAGCAGCCAAGATGGGGCAGGGGCTTTGAACACTGAAGCTTTCTTT.

The CDR3 sequence: CASSFGTVSYEQYF. The CDR3 DNA reads TGTGCCAGCAGCTTTGGGACAGTCTCCTACGAGCAGTACTTC. The V call is TRBV5-4, the J call TRBJ2-7; the match to TRBD1 covers 7 bases. Germline V gene data show CDR1 as SGHNT and CDR2 as YYREEE (reference sequence). The junction had 2 bases not matched to a gene; V was cut back by 2 bases and J by 0 bases. This CDR3 spans 14 amino acids.

The chain employs TRBV6-1 and TRBJ1-1, with D perhaps TRBD1 (5 bases). The germline V gene encodes CDR1 MNHNS and CDR2 SASEGT. The CDR3 is 15 residues long. V shed 3 bases and J shed 1 base, with 12 bases lying between them. The DNA of the CDR3 is TGTGCCAGCAGTGATCAAGCAGGGCGGAACACTGAAGCTTTCTTT. Its protein is CASSDQAGRNTEAFF.